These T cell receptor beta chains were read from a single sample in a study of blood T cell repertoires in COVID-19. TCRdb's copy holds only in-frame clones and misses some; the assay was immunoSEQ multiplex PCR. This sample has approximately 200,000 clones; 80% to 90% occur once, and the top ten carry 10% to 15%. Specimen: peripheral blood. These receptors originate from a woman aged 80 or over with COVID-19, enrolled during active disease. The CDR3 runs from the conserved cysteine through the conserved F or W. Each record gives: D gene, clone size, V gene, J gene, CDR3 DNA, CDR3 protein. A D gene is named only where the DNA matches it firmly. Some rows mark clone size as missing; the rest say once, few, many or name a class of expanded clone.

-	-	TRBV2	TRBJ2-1	TGTGCCAGCAGAACGGGGGCGGGAGATTTGAATGAGCAGTTCTTC	CASRTGAGDLNEQFF
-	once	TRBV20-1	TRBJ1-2	TGCAGTGCTCCCCGGGACTATGGCTACACCTTC	CSAPRDYGYTF
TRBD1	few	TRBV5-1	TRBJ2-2	TGCGCCAGCAGAACGGGACAGGGGTCCGGGGAGCTGTTTTTT	CASRTGQGSGELFF
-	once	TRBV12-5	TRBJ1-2	TGTGCTAGTGGTTTTGGCAACTATGGCTACACCTTC	CASGFGNYGYTF
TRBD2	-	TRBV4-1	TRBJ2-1	TGCGCCAGCAGCCAAGTGGGCGGGGGGACCTACAATGAGCAGTTCTTC	CASSQVGGGTYNEQFF
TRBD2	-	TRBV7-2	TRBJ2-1	TGTGCCAGCAGCCCAGCGGGGCGTCGAGATGAGCAGTTCTTC	CASSPAGRRDEQFF
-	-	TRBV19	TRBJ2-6	TGTGCCAGTAGTATGGACAGTCGCTCAGGGGCCAACGTCCTGACTTTC	CASSMDSRSGANVLTF
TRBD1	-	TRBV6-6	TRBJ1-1	TGTGCCGCAGGTTCTCGGGACAGGGACACTGAAGCTTTCTTT	CAAGSRDRDTEAFF
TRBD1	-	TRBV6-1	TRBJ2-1	TGTGCCAGCAGTGGCATTTCCGTGACAGGGCCCTACAATGAGCAGTTCTTC	CASSGISVTGPYNEQFF
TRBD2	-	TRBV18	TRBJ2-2	TGTGCCAGCTCACCTCTAGCGGGAGGGCCGGCCACCGGGGAGCTGTTTTTT	CASSPLAGGPATGELFF
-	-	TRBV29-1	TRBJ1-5	TGCAGCGTTTCGGACCCGGGAAGCAATCAGCCCCAGCATTTT	CSVSDPGSNQPQHF
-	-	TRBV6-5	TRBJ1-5	TGTGCCAGCAGTTACGAGAGGGGCAATCAGCCCCAGCATTTT	CASSYERGNQPQHF
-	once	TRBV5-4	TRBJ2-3	TGTGCCAGCAGCTTGAAGGCAGGGGCGGATACGCAGTATTTT	CASSLKAGADTQYF
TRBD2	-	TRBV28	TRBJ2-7	TGTGCCAGCAGTTTCCCGACTAGCGGGAGATCCTACGAGCAGTACTTC	CASSFPTSGRSYEQYF
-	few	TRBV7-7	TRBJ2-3	TGTGCCAGCAGCTTTTCCGCGGTAGATACGCAGTATTTT	CASSFSAVDTQYF
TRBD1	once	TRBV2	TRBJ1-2	TGTGCCAGCAGTGAAGGATGGCAGGGGGGCTATGGCTACACCTTC	CASSEGWQGGYGYTF
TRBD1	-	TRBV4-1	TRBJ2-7	TGCGCCAGCAGCCGGACAGGGCTCTCCTACGAGCAGTACTTC	CASSRTGLSYEQYF
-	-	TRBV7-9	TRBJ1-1	TGTGCCAGCGGCGAGGGATGGGGGCTCAACACTGAAGCTTTCTTT	CASGEGWGLNTEAFF
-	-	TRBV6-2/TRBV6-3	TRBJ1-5	TGTGCCAGCAGTTACTCCCGGGCCCCGGGGTACAATCAGCCCCAGCATTTT	CASSYSRAPGYNQPQHF
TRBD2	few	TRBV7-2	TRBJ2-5	TGTGCCAGCAGCAACCTAGCGGGGTGGGGGGAGACCCAGTACTTC	CASSNLAGWGETQYF
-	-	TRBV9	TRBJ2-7	TGTGCCAGCAGCGTAGAGGCGGCCTCCTACGAGCAGTACTTC	CASSVEAASYEQYF
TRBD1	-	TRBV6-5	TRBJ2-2	TGTGCCAGCTACAGGGGTACCGGGGAGCTGTTTTTT	CASYRGTGELFF
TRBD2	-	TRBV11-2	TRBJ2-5	TGTGCCAGCAGCTTACTAGCGGGGGTAGAGACCCAGTACTTC	CASSLLAGVETQYF
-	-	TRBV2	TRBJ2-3	TGTGCCAGCAGTGAAGGCAGGCCTAGCACAGATACGCAGTATTTT	CASSEGRPSTDTQYF
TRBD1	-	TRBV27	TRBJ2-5	TGTGCCAGCAGCTCTCTGGGACAGCCGATAGAGACCCAGTACTTC	CASSSLGQPIETQYF
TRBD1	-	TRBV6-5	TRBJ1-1	TGTGCCAGCAGTCCCCCGGCAGGGGGCACTGAAGCTTTCTTT	CASSPPAGGTEAFF
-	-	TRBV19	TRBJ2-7	TGTGCCAGTAGTATAGGGGCCTTTCCGACCAACGAGCAGTACTTC	CASSIGAFPTNEQYF
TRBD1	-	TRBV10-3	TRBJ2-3	TGTGCCATACAGGGGGCTAGGACAGATACGCAGTATTTT	CAIQGARTDTQYF
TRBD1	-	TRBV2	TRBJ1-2	TGTGCCAGCAGGCCGGGACAGGGGGTCAAGAGGGATTCCTATGGCTACACCTTC	CASRPGQGVKRDSYGYTF
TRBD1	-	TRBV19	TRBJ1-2	TGTGCCAGTAGCCCGGACAGGGACTATGGCTACACCTTC	CASSPDRDYGYTF
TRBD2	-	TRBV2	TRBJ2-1	TGTGCCAGTAACGAGCTAGCGGGAGCCGTCAATGAGCAGTTCTTC	CASNELAGAVNEQFF
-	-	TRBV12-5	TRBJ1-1	TGTGCTAGTGGCAACAGGGTTTTGAACACTGAAGCTTTCTTT	CASGNRVLNTEAFF
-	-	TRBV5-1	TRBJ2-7	TGCGCCAGCAGCTTGGCCGAGGGCGCCGAGCAGTACTTC	CASSLAEGAEQYF
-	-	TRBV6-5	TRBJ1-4	TGTGCCAGCAGCAGAAGCGGAGGAACTAATGAAAAACTGTTTTTT	CASSRSGGTNEKLFF
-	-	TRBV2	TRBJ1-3	TGTGCCAGCAGTGCGTCCCAGGCTGGAAACACCATATATTTT	CASSASQAGNTIYF
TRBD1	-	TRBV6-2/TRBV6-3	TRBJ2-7	TGTGCCAGCAGTTTCGGGACAGGGGGCGCCGAGCAGTACTTC	CASSFGTGGAEQYF
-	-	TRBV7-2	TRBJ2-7	TGTGCCAGCAGCACCCCGGACAGCTCCTACGAGCAGTACTTC	CASSTPDSSYEQYF
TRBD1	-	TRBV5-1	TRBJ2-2	TGCGCCAGCAGCTTGGGACAGGGGGTCCGTAACACCGGGGAGCTGTTTTTT	CASSLGQGVRNTGELFF
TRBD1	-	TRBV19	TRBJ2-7	TGTGCCAGTAGTATCAGGGGACAGATAATTCCGCACTCCTACGAGCAGTACTTC	CASSIRGQIIPHSYEQYF
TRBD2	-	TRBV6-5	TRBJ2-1	TGTGCCAGCAGTTACAAGGCGGGAGATTACCAGTTCTTC	CASSYKAGDYQFF
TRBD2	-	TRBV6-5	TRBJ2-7	TGTGCCAGCAGTCCTCGACTAGCGGGACAAGAGCAGTACTTC	CASSPRLAGQEQYF
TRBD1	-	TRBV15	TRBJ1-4	TGTGCCACCAGCGGACCGGGACAGGTGGGCGAAAAACTGTTTTTT	CATSGPGQVGEKLFF
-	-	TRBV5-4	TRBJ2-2	TGTGCCAGCAGCTTGATCGGGAGTGGGCCCGGGGAGCTGTTTTTT	CASSLIGSGPGELFF
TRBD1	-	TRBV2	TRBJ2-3	TGTGCCAGCAGTGAAGCGACAGGGCCAGATACGCAGTATTTT	CASSEATGPDTQYF
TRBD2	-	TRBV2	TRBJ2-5	TGTGCCAGCAGCCCGGGACTAGCTACGGAGACCCAGTACTTC	CASSPGLATETQYF
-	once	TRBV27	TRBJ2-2	TGTGCCAGCAGTTTCGGGGCTGTGGCAGGGGGGACCGGGGAGCTGTTTTTT	CASSFGAVAGGTGELFF
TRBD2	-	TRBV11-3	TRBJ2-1	TGTGCCAGCAGCGGGCAACTAGCGGGGATTATGGTTGATGAGCAGTTCTTC	CASSGQLAGIMVDEQFF